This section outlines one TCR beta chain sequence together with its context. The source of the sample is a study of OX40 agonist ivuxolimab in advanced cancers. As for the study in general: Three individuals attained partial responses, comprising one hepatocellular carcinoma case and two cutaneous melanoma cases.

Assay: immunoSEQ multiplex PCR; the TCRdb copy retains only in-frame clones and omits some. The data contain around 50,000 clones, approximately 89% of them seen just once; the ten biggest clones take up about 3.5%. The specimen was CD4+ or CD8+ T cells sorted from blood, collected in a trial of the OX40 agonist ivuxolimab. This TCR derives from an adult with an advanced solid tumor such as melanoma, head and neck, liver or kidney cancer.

DNA of the CDR3: TGCGCCAGCAGACCACGACAGGCTGCTAACTATGGCTACACCTTC. Translating it yields CASRPRQAANYGYTF. J is TRBJ1-2 and V is TRBV5-1, with D maybe TRBD1 (6 bases). V was cut by 5 bases and J by 0 bases, with 14 bases left in between. CDR3 length: 15 residues. Germline CDR1 reads SGHRS; CDR2 reads YFSETQ.